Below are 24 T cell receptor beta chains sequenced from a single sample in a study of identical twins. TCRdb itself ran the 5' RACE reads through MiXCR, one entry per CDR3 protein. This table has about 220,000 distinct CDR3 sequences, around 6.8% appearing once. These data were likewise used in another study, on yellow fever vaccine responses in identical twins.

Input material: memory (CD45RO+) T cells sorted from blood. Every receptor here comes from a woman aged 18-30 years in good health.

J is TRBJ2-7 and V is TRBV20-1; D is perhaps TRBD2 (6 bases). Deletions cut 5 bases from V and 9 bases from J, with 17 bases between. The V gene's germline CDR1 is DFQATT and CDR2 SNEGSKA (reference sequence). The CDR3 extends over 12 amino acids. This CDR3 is CSAGPRSEGQYF. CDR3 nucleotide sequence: TGCAGTGCTGGCCCCCGGTCGGAGGGGCAGTACTTC.

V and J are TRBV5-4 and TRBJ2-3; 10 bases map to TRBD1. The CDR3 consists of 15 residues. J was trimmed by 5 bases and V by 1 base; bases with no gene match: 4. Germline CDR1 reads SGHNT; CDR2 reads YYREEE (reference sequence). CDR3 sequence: CASSLRQGAGDTQYF. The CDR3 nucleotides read TGTGCCAGCAGCTTGAGACAGGGGGCTGGAGATACGCAGTATTTT.

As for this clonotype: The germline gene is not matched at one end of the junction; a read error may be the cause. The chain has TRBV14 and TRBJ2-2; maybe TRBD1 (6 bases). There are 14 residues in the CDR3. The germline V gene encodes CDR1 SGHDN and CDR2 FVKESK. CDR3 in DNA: TGTGCCAGCAGGCAAGGGGGTAGCACCGGGGAGCTGTTTTTT. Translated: CASRQGGSTGELFF.

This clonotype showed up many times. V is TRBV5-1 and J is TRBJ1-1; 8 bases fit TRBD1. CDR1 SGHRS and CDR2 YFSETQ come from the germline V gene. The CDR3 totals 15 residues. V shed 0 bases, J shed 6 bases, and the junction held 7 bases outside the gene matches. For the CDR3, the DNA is TGCGCCAGCAGCTTGGAGGGCAGGGGGCAGCCTGAAGCTTTCTTT. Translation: CASSLEGRGQPEAFF.

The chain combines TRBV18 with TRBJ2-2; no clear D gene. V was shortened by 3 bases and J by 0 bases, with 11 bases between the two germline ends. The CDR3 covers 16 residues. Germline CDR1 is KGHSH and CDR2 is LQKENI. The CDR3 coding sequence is TGTGCCAGCTCACCTTACGGGTTCGCGAACACCGGGGAGCTGTTTTTT. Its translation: CASSPYGFANTGELFF.

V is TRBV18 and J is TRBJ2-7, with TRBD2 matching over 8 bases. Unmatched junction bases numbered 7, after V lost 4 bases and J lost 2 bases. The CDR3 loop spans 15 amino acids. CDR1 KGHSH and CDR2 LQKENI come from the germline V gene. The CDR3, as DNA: TGTGCCAGCTCACTAAGCGGGGGCCTGACCTACGAGCAGTACTTC. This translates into CASSLSGGLTYEQYF.

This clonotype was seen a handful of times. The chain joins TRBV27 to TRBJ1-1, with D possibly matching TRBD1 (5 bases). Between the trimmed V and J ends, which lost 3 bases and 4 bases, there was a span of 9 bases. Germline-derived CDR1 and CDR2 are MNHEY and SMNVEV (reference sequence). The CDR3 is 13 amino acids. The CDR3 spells CASSFTGGTEAFF. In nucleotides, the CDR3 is TGTGCCAGCAGTTTCACGGGGGGCACTGAAGCTTTCTTT.

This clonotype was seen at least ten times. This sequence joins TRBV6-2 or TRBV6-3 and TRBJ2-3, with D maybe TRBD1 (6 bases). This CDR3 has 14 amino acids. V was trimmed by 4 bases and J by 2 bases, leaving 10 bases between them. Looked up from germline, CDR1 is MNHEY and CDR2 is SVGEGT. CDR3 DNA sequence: TGTGCCAGCAGTTGGGGGCTGAACACAGATACGCAGTATTTT. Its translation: CASSWGLNTDTQYF.

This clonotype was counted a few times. The CDR3 is CASSQDGLWTGELFF. In nucleotides, the CDR3 is TGCGCCAGCAGCCAAGATGGACTGTGGACCGGGGAGCTGTTTTTT. The V gene is TRBV4-3, the J gene TRBJ2-2, with D maybe TRBD2 (5 bases). CDR1 and CDR2 (germline): LGHNA, YSLEER. The CDR3 runs to 15 residues. The ends were cut back, 0 bases at V and 5 bases at J, with 10 bases in the middle.

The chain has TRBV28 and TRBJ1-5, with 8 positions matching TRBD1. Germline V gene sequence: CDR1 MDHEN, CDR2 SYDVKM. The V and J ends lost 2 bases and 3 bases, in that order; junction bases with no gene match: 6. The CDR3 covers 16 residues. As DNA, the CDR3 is TGTGCCAGCAGTTTACGAGGACAGGGACCCAATCAGCCCCAGCATTTT. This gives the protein CASSLRGQGPNQPQHF.

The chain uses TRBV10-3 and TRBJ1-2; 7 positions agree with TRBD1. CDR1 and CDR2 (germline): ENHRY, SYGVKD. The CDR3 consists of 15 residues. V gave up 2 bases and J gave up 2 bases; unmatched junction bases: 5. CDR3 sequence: CAISEGQAANYGYTF. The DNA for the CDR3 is TGTGCCATCAGTGAGGGACAGGCCGCCAACTATGGCTACACCTTC.

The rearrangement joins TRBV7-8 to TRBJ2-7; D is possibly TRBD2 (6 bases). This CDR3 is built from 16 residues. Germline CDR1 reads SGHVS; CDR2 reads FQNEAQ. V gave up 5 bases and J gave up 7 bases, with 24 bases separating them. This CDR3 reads CASSPEAGGVPLEQYF. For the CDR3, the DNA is TGTGCCAGCAGCCCCGAAGCGGGCGGGGTACCCCTGGAGCAGTACTTC.

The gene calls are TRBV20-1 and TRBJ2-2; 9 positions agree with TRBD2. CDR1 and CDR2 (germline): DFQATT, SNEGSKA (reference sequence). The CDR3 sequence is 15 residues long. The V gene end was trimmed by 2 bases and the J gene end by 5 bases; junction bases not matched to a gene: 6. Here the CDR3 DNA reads TGCAGTGCTAGATCCGGACTAGCGCAGACCGGGGAGCTGTTTTTT. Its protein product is CSARSGLAQTGELFF.

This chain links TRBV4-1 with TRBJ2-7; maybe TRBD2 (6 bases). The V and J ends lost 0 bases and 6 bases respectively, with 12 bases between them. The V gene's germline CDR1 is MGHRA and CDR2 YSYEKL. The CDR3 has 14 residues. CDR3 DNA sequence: TGCGCCAGCAGCCAAGATTCAGGGCGGGGCGAGCAGTACTTC. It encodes CASSQDSGRGEQYF.

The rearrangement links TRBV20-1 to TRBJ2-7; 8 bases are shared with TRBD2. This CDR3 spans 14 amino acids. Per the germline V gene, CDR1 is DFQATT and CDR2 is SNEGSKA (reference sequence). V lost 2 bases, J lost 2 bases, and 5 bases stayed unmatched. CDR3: CSARQAGEPYEQYF. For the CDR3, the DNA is TGCAGTGCTAGACAAGCGGGGGAGCCCTACGAGCAGTACTTC.

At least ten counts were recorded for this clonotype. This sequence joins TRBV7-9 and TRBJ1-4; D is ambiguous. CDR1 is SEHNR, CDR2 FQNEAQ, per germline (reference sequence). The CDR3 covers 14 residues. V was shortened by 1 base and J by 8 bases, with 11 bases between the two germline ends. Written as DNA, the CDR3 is TGTGCCAGCAGCTTAGAATTGACTCGAGAAAAACTGTTTTTT. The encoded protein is CASSLELTREKLFF.

CDR3 in amino acids: CSARGLTEHQPQHF. The CDR3, as DNA: TGCAGTGCTAGGGGGCTAACAGAGCATCAGCCCCAGCATTTT. This sequence joins TRBV20-1 and TRBJ1-5; D is perhaps TRBD1 (5 bases). Germline assignment: CDR1 DFQATT and CDR2 SNEGSKA (reference sequence). The CDR3 totals 14 residues. Trimming pared 3 bases from V and 5 bases from J, leaving 14 bases between.

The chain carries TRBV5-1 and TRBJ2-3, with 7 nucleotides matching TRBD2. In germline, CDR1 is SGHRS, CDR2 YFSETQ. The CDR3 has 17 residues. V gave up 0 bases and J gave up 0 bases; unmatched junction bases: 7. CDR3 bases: TGCGCCAGCAGCTTGGCGGCTAGCGGAACTAGCACAGATACGCAGTATTTT. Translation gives CASSLAASGTSTDTQYF.

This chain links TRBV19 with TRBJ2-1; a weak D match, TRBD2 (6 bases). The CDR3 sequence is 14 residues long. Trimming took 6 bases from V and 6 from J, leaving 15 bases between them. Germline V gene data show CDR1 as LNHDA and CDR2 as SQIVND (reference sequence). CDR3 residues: CASRGPSESNEQFF. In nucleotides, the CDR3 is TGTGCCAGTAGGGGTCCTAGCGAGAGCAATGAGCAGTTCTTC. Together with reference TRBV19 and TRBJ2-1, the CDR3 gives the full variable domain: DGGITQSPKYLFRKEGQNVTLSCEQNLNHDAMYWYRQDPGQGLRLIYYSQIVNDFQKGDIAEGYSVSREKKESFPLTVTSAQKNPTAFYLCASRGPSESNEQFFGPGTRLTVL.

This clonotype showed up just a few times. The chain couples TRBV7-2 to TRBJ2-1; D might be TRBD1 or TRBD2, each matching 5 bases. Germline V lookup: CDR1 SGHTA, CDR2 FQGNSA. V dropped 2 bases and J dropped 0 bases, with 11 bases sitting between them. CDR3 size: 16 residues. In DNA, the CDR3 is TGTGCCAGCAGCTTATTAGGGACCGGCTCCTACAATGAGCAGTTCTTC. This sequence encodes CASSLLGTGSYNEQFF. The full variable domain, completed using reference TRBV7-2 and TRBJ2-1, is GAGVSQSPSNKVTEKGKDVELRCDPISGHTALYWYRQSLGQGLEFLIYFQGNSAPDKSGLPSDRFSAERTGGSVSTLTIQRTQQEDSAVYLCASSLLGTGSYNEQFFGPGTRLTVL.

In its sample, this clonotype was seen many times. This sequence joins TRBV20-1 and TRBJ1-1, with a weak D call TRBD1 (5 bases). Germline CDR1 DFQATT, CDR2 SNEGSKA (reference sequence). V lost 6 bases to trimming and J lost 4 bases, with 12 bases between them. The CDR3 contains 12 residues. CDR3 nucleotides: TGCAGTGCCAGCCGTGGGGGCACTGAAGCTTTCTTT. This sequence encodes CSASRGGTEAFF.

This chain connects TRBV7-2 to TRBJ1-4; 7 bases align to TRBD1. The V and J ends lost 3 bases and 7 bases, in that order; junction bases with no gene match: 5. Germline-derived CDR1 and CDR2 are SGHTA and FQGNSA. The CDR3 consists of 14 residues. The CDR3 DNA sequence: TGTGCCAGCAGCTTGAGACAGGGCAGTGAAAAACTGTTTTTT. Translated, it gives CASSLRQGSEKLFF. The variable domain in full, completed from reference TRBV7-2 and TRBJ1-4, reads GAGVSQSPSNKVTEKGKDVELRCDPISGHTALYWYRQSLGQGLEFLIYFQGNSAPDKSGLPSDRFSAERTGGSVSTLTIQRTQQEDSAVYLCASSLRQGSEKLFFGSGTQLSVL.

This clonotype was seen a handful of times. The CDR3 region has the DNA TGTGCCAGCAGTTCAGGTCCGACAGGGGAGCAGTACTTC. Protein product: CASSSGPTGEQYF. The rearrangement joins TRBV28 to TRBJ2-7, with TRBD1 identical over 7 bases. Germline-derived CDR1 and CDR2 are MDHEN and SYDVKM. The CDR3 has 13 amino acids. J lost 7 bases, V lost 4 bases, and 7 bases had no gene match. The full variable domain, completed using reference TRBV28 and TRBJ2-7, is DVKVTQSSRYLVKRTGEKVFLECVQDMDHENMFWYRQDPGLGLRLIYFSYDVKMKEKGDIPEGYSVSREKKERFSLILESASTNQTSMYLCASSSGPTGEQYFGPGTRLTVT.

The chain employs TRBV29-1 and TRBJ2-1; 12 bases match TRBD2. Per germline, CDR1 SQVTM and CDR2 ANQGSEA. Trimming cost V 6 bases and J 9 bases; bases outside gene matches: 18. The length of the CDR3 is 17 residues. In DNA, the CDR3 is TGCAGCGTCGGGAGACTAGCGGGGGAACTATTTTCTGGTGAGCAGTTCTTC. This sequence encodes CSVGRLAGELFSGEQFF.